These 25 T cell receptor beta chains share one sample of origin, sequenced in a study of CD8 T cells in Susac syndrome. Reverse transcription of about 0.5 to 1 ug RNA was carried out with random hexamers. One entry per CDR3 protein, called by TCRdb with MiXCR from the immunoSEQ multiplex PCR reads. This sample carries around 180,000 distinct CDR3 sequences, 93% of them seen once, and the ten largest clones take 0.09% to 0.1%. Material: CD4+ T cells from PBMCs. The receptors derive from a human donor with multiple sclerosis.

This rearrangement joins TRBV18 to TRBJ2-7; TRBD1 matches 8 bases. Germline V gives CDR1 KGHSH, CDR2 LQKENI. The CDR3 has 18 amino acids. Unmatched junction bases numbered 16, after V lost 2 bases and J lost 4 bases. DNA of the CDR3: TGTGCCAGCTCACCAGAGGGGCTTACAGGGGGTGATGGATACGAGCAGTACTTC. It translates to CASSPEGLTGGDGYEQYF.

V usage is TRBV12-3 or TRBV12-4 and J usage is TRBJ1-5, with D possibly being TRBD1 (6 bases). V was cut by 7 bases and J by 0 bases, with 22 bases left in between. The CDR3 has 18 amino acids. This CDR3 is CASTVGGGPLYSNQPQHF. Here the CDR3 DNA reads TGTGCCAGCACTGTAGGGGGAGGGCCCCTGTATAGCAATCAGCCCCAGCATTTT.

The chain has TRBV9 and TRBJ2-5, with 10 bases identical to TRBD2. V lost 0 bases, J lost 9 bases, and 11 bases stayed unmatched. The length of the CDR3 is 16 residues. The germline V gene has CDR1 SGDLS and CDR2 YYNGEE. Here the CDR3 DNA reads TGTGCCAGCAGCGTAGGGGCCCTAGCGGGGGTGGAGGCCCAGTACTTC. It translates to CASSVGALAGVEAQYF.

The rearrangement links TRBV7-8 to TRBJ2-1, with 7 bases lining up with TRBD2. With V trimmed by 5 bases and J by 13 bases, 11 bases remained unmatched. Germline-derived CDR1 and CDR2 are SGHVS and FQNEAQ. This CDR3 is built from 13 residues. CDR3 DNA: TGTGCCAGCAGCCCCCTCAGGGACTACAGCCAGTTCTTC. It encodes CASSPLRDYSQFF. The full variable domain, its missing parts supplied by reference TRBV7-8 and TRBJ2-1, is GAGVSQSPRYKVAKRGQDVALRCDPISGHVSLFWYQQALGQGPEFLTYFQNEAQLDKSGLPSDRFFAERPEGSVSTLKIQRTQQEDSAVYLCASSPLRDYSQFFGPGTRLTVL.

The CDR3 DNA reads as TGTGCCAGCGGTACACAGACGAACACTGAAGCTTTCTTT. As protein: CASGTQTNTEAFF. The chain links TRBV7-2 to TRBJ1-1; D is unresolved. Germline lookup yields CDR1 SGHTA and CDR2 FQGNSA. The CDR3 sequence is 13 residues long. Trimming removed 8 bases from V and 1 base from J, with 11 bases in between. Together with reference TRBV7-2 and TRBJ1-1, the CDR3 gives the full variable domain: GAGVSQSPSNKVTEKGKDVELRCDPISGHTALYWYRQSLGQGLEFLIYFQGNSAPDKSGLPSDRFSAERTGGSVSTLTIQRTQQEDSAVYLCASGTQTNTEAFFGQGTRLTVV.

As concerns this clonotype: The junction does not match germline at one end; this may be a read error. The chain employs TRBV3-1 and TRBJ1-1; weak D call: TRBD1 (6 bases). CDR3 length: 14 amino acids. Germline loops: CDR1 LGHDT, CDR2 YNNKEL (reference sequence). CDR3 bases: TGTGCCAGCAGCGAAGACCCGGGGGCCTCTGAAGCTTTCTTT. Encoded protein: CASSEDPGASEAFF.

The chain recombines TRBV28 with TRBJ1-3, with D unresolved. Germline-derived CDR1 and CDR2 are MDHEN and SYDVKM. The ends were cut back, 2 bases at V and 0 bases at J, with 5 bases in the middle. The CDR3 has 14 amino acids. The CDR3 DNA follows: TGTGCCAGCAGTTTAGGCCTCTCTGGAAACACCATATATTTT. This translates into CASSLGLSGNTIYF.

The rearrangement links TRBV28 to TRBJ2-1; D is perhaps TRBD1 (6 bases). Trimming stripped 5 bases from V and 12 bases from J, with 17 bases between. The germline gives CDR1 MDHEN, CDR2 SYDVKM. The CDR3 is made up of 13 amino acids. The CDR3 DNA sequence: TGTGCCAGCAGTATCGGGACATATCGGGGGCAGTTCTTC. Translating gives CASSIGTYRGQFF.

The rearrangement uses TRBV20-1 and TRBJ2-3, with D perhaps TRBD2 (5 bases). This CDR3 comprises 14 residues. V lost 8 bases, J lost 0 bases, and 15 bases lay in between. Germline V gene lookup returns CDR1 DFQATT and CDR2 SNEGSKA (reference sequence). The CDR3 region is CSSVLEASTDTQYF. Here the CDR3 DNA reads TGCAGTTCTGTTTTGGAGGCTAGCACAGATACGCAGTATTTT.

The chain joins TRBV6-2 or TRBV6-3 to TRBJ2-1, with 16 bases that match TRBD2. Germline V gene lookup returns CDR1 MNHEY and CDR2 SVGEGT. V trimming: 8 bases; J trimming: 8 bases; junction bases outside the gene matches: 3. This CDR3 contains 14 residues. The CDR3 here is CASGTSGRGDEQFF. CDR3 nucleotides: TGTGCCAGCGGGACTAGCGGGAGGGGGGATGAGCAGTTCTTC.

The rearrangement links TRBV5-4 to TRBJ1-6; tentatively, D is TRBD1 (5 bases). Looked up from germline, CDR1 is SGHNT and CDR2 is YYREEE (reference sequence). V lost 4 bases and J 10 bases, leaving 15 bases between the germline ends. The CDR3 spans 14 residues. The CDR3 DNA reads TGTGCCAGCAGCCCCACCGGAGGGGAATCACCCCTCCACTTT. This encodes CASSPTGGESPLHF.

This chain links TRBV30 with TRBJ2-4, with D perhaps matching TRBD1 (5 bases). V lost 4 bases and J lost 9, with 10 bases in between. This CDR3 is 11 amino acids long. Germline CDR1 reads GTSNPN; CDR2 reads SVGIG (reference sequence). CDR3 nucleotide sequence: TGTGCCTGGACCCAGGGTGGCATTCAGTACTTC. This sequence encodes CAWTQGGIQYF.

CDR3 sequence (DNA): TGTGCCAGCAGCAACCCTAGCGGGACCGATACGCAGTATTTT. Encoded protein: CASSNPSGTDTQYF. The chain combines TRBV7-2 with TRBJ2-3; 9 nucleotides agree with TRBD2. Per the germline V gene, CDR1 is SGHTA and CDR2 is FQGNSA. The length of the CDR3 is 14 residues. Trimming at V came to 5 bases and at J to 6 bases, leaving 6 bases not matched to a gene.

V is TRBV7-2 and J is TRBJ2-2; 12 positions match TRBD2. The CDR3 has 19 residues. Germline assignment: CDR1 SGHTA and CDR2 FQGNSA. The trim removed 5 bases at V and 1 base at J, leaving 11 bases unmatched. The CDR3 loop reads CASSLRGGTSGQNTGELFF. The CDR3 nucleotides are TGTGCCAGCAGCCTCCGGGGGGGGACTAGCGGGCAGAACACCGGGGAGCTGTTTTTT.

The chain links TRBV12-3 or TRBV12-4 to TRBJ2-7; D remains unclear. Trimming pared 3 bases from V and 6 bases from J, leaving 12 bases between. The CDR3 length is 13 residues. The CDR3 region is CASSFGVLGEQYF. In nucleotides, the CDR3 is TGTGCCAGCAGTTTTGGTGTATTGGGCGAGCAGTACTTC.

The rearrangement uses TRBV12-3 or TRBV12-4 and TRBJ2-2, with 11 bases identical to TRBD1. The CDR3 is 16 amino acids. Trimming at V came to 4 bases and at J to 6 bases, leaving 7 bases not matched to a gene. CDR3 in amino acids: CASSSSGTGGAGELFF. In nucleotides, the CDR3 is TGTGCCAGCAGTTCTTCCGGGACAGGGGGGGCCGGGGAGCTGTTTTTT.

The chain has TRBV9 and TRBJ2-5, with 7 bases that match TRBD2. The V segment lost 0 bases and the J segment 4 bases; nucleotides outside the gene matches: 3. Germline V gene lookup returns CDR1 SGDLS and CDR2 YYNGEE. The CDR3 has 14 residues. The CDR3 sequence is CASSVGLAVETQYF. CDR3 nucleotide sequence: TGTGCCAGCAGCGTAGGCCTAGCGGTAGAGACCCAGTACTTC.

This clonotype was seen a single time. The chain uses TRBV5-1 and TRBJ2-5; TRBD1 matches 8 bases. V dropped 7 bases and J dropped 2; count of bases not matched to a gene: 7. Germline values: CDR1 SGHRS, CDR2 YFSETQ. This CDR3 region has 14 residues. The CDR3 DNA is TGCGCCAGCGAACTGGGGGACAGGCAAGAGACCCAGTACTTC. This codes for CASELGDRQETQYF.

The chain has TRBV6-5 and TRBJ2-7; TRBD1 matches at 7 bases. V was pared by 6 bases and J by 2 bases, with 4 bases of the junction left unmatched. The germline CDR1 and CDR2 sequences are MNHEY and SVGAGI. This CDR3 comprises 13 residues. The CDR3 sequence is CASRDGTAYEQYF. For the CDR3, the DNA is TGTGCCAGCAGAGACGGGACAGCCTACGAGCAGTACTTC.

This chain links TRBV6-1 with TRBJ1-6, with unresolved D. In germline, CDR1 is MNHNS, CDR2 SASEGT. The CDR3 consists of 15 residues. V was shortened by 4 bases and J by 4 bases, with 11 bases between the two germline ends. This CDR3 is CASSVGTLYNSPLHF. The CDR3 coding sequence is TGTGCCAGCAGTGTTGGTACCTTGTATAATTCACCCCTCCACTTT.

The rearrangement joins TRBV6-2 or TRBV6-3 to TRBJ2-7; 12 bases match TRBD1. In germline, CDR1 is MNHEY, CDR2 SVGEGT. The CDR3 extends over 12 amino acids. Unmatched junction bases numbered 1, after V lost 8 bases and J lost 5 bases. CDR3 sequence: CASGTGGHEQYF. DNA for the CDR3: TGTGCCAGCGGGACAGGGGGCCACGAGCAGTACTTC.

The J gene is TRBJ1-6, the V gene TRBV20-1; 10 bases align to TRBD1. The ends lost 3 bases at V and 13 bases at J; junction bases unmatched: 15. The germline V gene encodes CDR1 DFQATT and CDR2 SNEGSKA (reference sequence). This CDR3 spans 16 amino acids. The chain's CDR3 is CSARGPLTGGRSPLHF. For the CDR3, the DNA is TGCAGTGCTAGGGGGCCCCTGACAGGGGGCAGATCTCCCCTCCACTTT.

The rearrangement links TRBV27 to TRBJ1-4, with D tentatively TRBD1 (6 bases). Germline assignment: CDR1 MNHEY and CDR2 SMNVEV (reference sequence). The CDR3 spans 17 residues. The V end was cut by 0 bases, the J end by 3 bases, with 14 bases between. CDR3 sequence: CASSLSWGAGSNEKLFF. The CDR3 coding sequence is TGTGCCAGCAGTTTATCTTGGGGGGCTGGGTCTAATGAAAAACTGTTTTTT.

The chain is built from TRBV5-4 and TRBJ2-7; 7 nucleotides align to TRBD2. With 4 bases clipped from V and 1 base from J, the junction kept 14 bases outside the gene matches. Looked up from germline, CDR1 is SGHNT and CDR2 is YYREEE (reference sequence). The CDR3 extends over 17 amino acids. The CDR3: CASSLGGGAGRSYEQYF. In nucleotides, the CDR3 is TGTGCCAGCAGCCTGGGGGGGGGAGCGGGACGTTCCTACGAGCAGTACTTC. Supplemented by reference TRBV5-4 and TRBJ2-7, the full variable domain reads ETGVTQSPTHLIKTRGQQVTLRCSSQSGHNTVSWYQQALGQGPQFIFQYYREEENGRGNFPPRFSGLQFPNYSSELNVNALELDDSALYLCASSLGGGAGRSYEQYFGPGTRLTVT.

The chain joins TRBV12-3 or TRBV12-4 to TRBJ2-7; TRBD1 might be the D (6 bases). Trimming removed 5 bases from V and 13 bases from J, with 15 bases in between. This CDR3 is built from 11 residues. The DNA of the CDR3 is TGTGCCAGCAGTACAGGGCGGCAATGTTACTTC. Its protein product is CASSTGRQCYF.